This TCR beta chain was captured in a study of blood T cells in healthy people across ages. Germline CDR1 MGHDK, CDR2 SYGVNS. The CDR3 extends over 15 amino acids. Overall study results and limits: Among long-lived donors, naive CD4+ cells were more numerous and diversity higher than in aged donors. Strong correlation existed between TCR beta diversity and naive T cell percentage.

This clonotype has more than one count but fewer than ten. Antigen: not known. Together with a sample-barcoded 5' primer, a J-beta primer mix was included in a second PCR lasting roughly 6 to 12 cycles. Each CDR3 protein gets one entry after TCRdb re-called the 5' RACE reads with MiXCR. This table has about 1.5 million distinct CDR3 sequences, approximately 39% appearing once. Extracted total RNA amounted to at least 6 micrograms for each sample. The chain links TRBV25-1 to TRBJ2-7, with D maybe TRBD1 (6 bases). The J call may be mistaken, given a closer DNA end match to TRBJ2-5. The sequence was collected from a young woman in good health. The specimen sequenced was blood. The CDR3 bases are TGTGCCAGCAGTGTCTACGGGACACCTAAAGGGACCCAGTACTTC. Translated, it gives CASSVYGTPKGTQYF.